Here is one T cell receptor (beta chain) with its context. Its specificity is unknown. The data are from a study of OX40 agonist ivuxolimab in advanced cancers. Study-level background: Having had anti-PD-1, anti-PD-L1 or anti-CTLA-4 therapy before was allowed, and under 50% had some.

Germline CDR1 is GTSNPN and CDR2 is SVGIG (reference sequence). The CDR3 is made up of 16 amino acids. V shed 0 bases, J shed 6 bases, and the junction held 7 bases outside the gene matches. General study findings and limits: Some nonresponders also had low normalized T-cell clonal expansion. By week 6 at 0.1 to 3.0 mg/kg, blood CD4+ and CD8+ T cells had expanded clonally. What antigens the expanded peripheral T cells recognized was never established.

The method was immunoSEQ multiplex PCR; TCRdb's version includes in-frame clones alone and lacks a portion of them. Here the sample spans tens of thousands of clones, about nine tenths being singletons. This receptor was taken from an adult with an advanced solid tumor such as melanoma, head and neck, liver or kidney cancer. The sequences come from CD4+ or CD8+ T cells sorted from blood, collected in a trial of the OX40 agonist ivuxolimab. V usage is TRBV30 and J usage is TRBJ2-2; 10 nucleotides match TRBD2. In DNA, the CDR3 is TGTGCCTGGAGTGTACATGCCCTAGCGGGAGCCGGGGAGCTGTTTTTT. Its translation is CAWSVHALAGAGELFF.